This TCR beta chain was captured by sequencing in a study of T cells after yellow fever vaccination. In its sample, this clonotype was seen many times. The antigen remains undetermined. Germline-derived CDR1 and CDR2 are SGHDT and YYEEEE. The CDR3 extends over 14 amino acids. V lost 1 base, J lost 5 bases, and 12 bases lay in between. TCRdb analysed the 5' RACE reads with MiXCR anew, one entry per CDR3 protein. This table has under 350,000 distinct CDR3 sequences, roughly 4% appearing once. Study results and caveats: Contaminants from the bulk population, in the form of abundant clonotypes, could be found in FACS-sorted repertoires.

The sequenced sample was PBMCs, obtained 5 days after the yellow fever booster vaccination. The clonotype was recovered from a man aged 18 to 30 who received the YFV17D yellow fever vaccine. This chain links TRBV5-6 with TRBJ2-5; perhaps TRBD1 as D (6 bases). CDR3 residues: CASSLSWGQETQYF. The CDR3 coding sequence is TGTGCCAGCAGCTTGTCCTGGGGGCAGGAGACCCAGTACTTC.